This T cell receptor (beta chain) comes out of a study of blood T cell repertoires in COVID-19. Study as a whole: Collection of acute and convalescent COVID-19 samples took place in the United States, Italy and Spain. PBMCs, B-cell-depleted T cells, or T cells provided the cDNA or gDNA that made up the material.

In the study's own analysis: Amplifying reference gene primers gave estimates of nucleated cell counts. Sequenced by immunoSEQ multiplex PCR; TCRdb stores in-frame clones only, minus some. For V, J and clone size, that table is used; D and trimming come from the DNA. The data hold about 29,000 clones, with around 74% observed a single time. Trimming took 4 bases from V and 13 from J, leaving 11 bases between them. The CDR3 is made up of 12 amino acids. Germline CDR1 reads LGHDT; CDR2 reads YNNKEL (reference sequence). This receptor was identified in a woman in her 70s with active or convalescent COVID-19. Sequencing was done on a sample of peripheral blood. The chain joins TRBV3-1 (or the pseudogene TRBV3-2) to TRBJ1-6, with unresolved D. CDR3 residues: CASSPTWEPLHF. DNA of the CDR3: TGTGCCAGCAGCCCCACATGGGAGCCCCTCCACTTT.